The 11 T cell receptor beta chains below all came from one sample that was sequenced in a study of CD8 T cells in ankylosing spondylitis. Each CDR3 protein gets one entry after TCRdb re-called the 5' RACE reads with MiXCR. The data show 150,000 to 200,000 distinct CDR3 sequences, with about 18% seen just once and roughly 4.5% held by the top ten. Sequenced sample: blood, either unsorted or a sorted T cell fraction (not recorded which). These receptors came from a male donor aged 10-29 years with ankylosing spondylitis or in good health (not recorded which).

This clonotype was found many times. The CDR3 DNA follows: TGCGCCAGCAGCTTTGGGGCAGGGGGCTTCTATGAGCAGTTCTTC. Translating gives CASSFGAGGFYEQFF. The chain links TRBV5-1 to TRBJ2-1; 8 bases line up with TRBD1. CDR1 SGHRS and CDR2 YFSETQ come from the germline V gene. The CDR3 is 15 residues long. The V and J ends lost 2 bases and 8 bases, in that order; junction bases with no gene match: 9.

The sample holds many counts of this clonotype. The chain links TRBV6-1 to TRBJ1-4; D might be TRBD1 (5 bases). Germline assignment: CDR1 MNHNS and CDR2 SASEGT. This CDR3 spans 16 amino acids. Trimming cost V 4 bases and J 3 bases, with 15 bases left between them. The CDR3, as DNA: TGTGCCAGCAGTGGGATGCAGGGAGAGGCTAATGAAAAACTGTTTTTT. This translates into CASSGMQGEANEKLFF.

V is TRBV6-2 or TRBV6-3 and J is TRBJ2-1; 9 bases fit TRBD2. Germline V gene lookup returns CDR1 MNHEY and CDR2 SVGEGT. The CDR3 loop spans 13 amino acids. Germline trimming cut 5 bases from V and 10 bases from J; bases unmatched to any gene: 6. CDR3 sequence: CASSQGLAREQFF. Here the CDR3 DNA reads TGTGCCAGCAGTCAAGGACTAGCGAGAGAGCAGTTCTTC.

This clonotype came up many times. This chain uses TRBV25-1 with TRBJ2-3; the D is unclear. Germline loops: CDR1 MGHDK, CDR2 SYGVNS. The CDR3 has 12 residues. Trimming removed 4 bases at V and 6 bases at J, with 8 bases between. CDR3 sequence reads: CASSGLRDTQYF. The CDR3 region has the DNA TGTGCCAGCAGTGGCCTGAGGGATACGCAGTATTTT. The full variable domain, rest sourced from reference TRBV25-1 and TRBJ2-3, is EADIYQTPRYLVIGTGKKITLECSQTMGHDKMYWYQQDPGMELHLIHYSYGVNSTEKGDLSSESTVSRIRTEHFPLTLESARPSHTSQYLCASSGLRDTQYFGPGTRLTVL.

This clonotype has ten or more counts. The gene calls are TRBV5-6 and TRBJ2-7; the match to TRBD2 covers 10 bases. Germline V gene sequence: CDR1 SGHDT, CDR2 YYEEEE. V dropped 4 bases and J dropped 4; count of bases not matched to a gene: 11. This CDR3 is built from 16 residues. The CDR3 protein is CASSPNRAGGQYEQYF. The CDR3, as DNA: TGTGCCAGCAGCCCGAACAGAGCGGGAGGGCAATACGAGCAGTACTTC.

This clonotype occurred many times. This chain uses TRBV20-1 with TRBJ2-1; no definite D call. This CDR3 is built from 13 residues. The germline V and J ends were trimmed by 0 bases and 9 bases, with 12 bases remaining between them. Germline assignment: CDR1 DFQATT and CDR2 SNEGSKA (reference sequence). CDR3 protein: CSARDTPPFEQFF. In nucleotides, the CDR3 is TGCAGTGCTAGAGATACCCCTCCTTTTGAGCAGTTCTTC.

There are many counts of this clonotype. This rearrangement joins TRBV18 to TRBJ1-1; TRBD1 might be the D (6 bases). The CDR3 runs 15 residues. The V gene lost 5 bases and the J gene lost 3 bases, with 16 bases spanning the gap. Germline CDR1 KGHSH, CDR2 LQKENI. CDR3 DNA: TGTGCCAGCTCAAGAAATACAGGGTACGACACTGAAGCTTTCTTT. Translation gives CASSRNTGYDTEAFF.

The rearrangement uses TRBV11-2 and TRBJ2-7, with a possible D match to TRBD1 (5 bases). Germline CDR1 and CDR2: SGHAT and FQNNGV. V lost 0 bases and J lost 5, with 14 bases in between. The CDR3 consists of 15 residues. The DNA of the CDR3 is TGTGCCAGCAGCTTAGAGGCAGGGCATCCCCACGAGCAGTACGTC. Its translation is CASSLEAGHPHEQYV.

This clonotype was seen at least ten times. V usage is TRBV20-1 and J usage is TRBJ1-3, with 9 bases aligning to TRBD1. The CDR3 is 15 amino acids. With V trimmed by 0 bases and J by 3 bases, 3 bases remained unmatched. Germline V gives CDR1 DFQATT, CDR2 SNEGSKA (reference sequence). CDR3 coding DNA: TGCAGTGCTAGAGATTGGGACAGGGATGGAAACACCATATATTTT. The encoded protein is CSARDWDRDGNTIYF.

This chain links TRBV19 with TRBJ2-3; maybe TRBD1 (6 bases). This CDR3 has 13 amino acids. Germline assignment: CDR1 LNHDA and CDR2 SQIVND (reference sequence). V shed 8 bases and J shed 6 bases, with 15 bases lying between them. This chain's CDR3 is CASAPQGMDTQYF. The CDR3 nucleotides are TGTGCCAGTGCCCCCCAGGGGATGGATACGCAGTATTTT. Based on the CDR3 plus reference TRBV19 and TRBJ2-3, the full variable domain is DGGITQSPKYLFRKEGQNVTLSCEQNLNHDAMYWYRQDPGQGLRLIYYSQIVNDFQKGDIAEGYSVSREKKESFPLTVTSAQKNPTAFYLCASAPQGMDTQYFGPGTRLTVL.

This chain connects TRBV6-2 or TRBV6-3 to TRBJ2-1, with 10 bases aligning to TRBD2. Losses at the gene ends were 4 bases for V and 6 bases for J; bases not matched to a gene: 12. Germline-derived CDR1 and CDR2 are MNHEY and SVGEGT. This CDR3 comprises 17 residues. Here the CDR3 reads CASSFQAGTSVVNEQFF. The CDR3 region has the DNA TGTGCCAGCAGTTTCCAAGCCGGGACTAGCGTCGTCAATGAGCAGTTCTTC.